The TCR beta chain described here comes from a study of blood T cell repertoires in COVID-19. On the study more broadly: Researchers got acute and convalescent COVID-19 samples from the United States, Italy and Spain. T cells, B-cell-depleted T cells, or PBMCs supplied cDNA or gDNA.

Sequenced by immunoSEQ multiplex PCR; TCRdb stores in-frame clones only, minus some. The table records approximately 77,000 clones, about 87% of them present only once. Trimming stripped 4 bases from V and 7 bases from J, with 13 bases between. CDR3 size: 12 residues. CDR1 is GTSNPN, CDR2 SVGIG, per germline (reference sequence). This TCR was recovered from a woman of 80 years or more with acute or convalescent COVID-19. Sequenced material: peripheral blood. The chain has TRBV30 and TRBJ1-1; tentative D call: TRBD1 (6 bases). CDR3 sequence reads: CAWKGDQGEAFF. The CDR3 nucleotides read TGTGCCTGGAAGGGGGACCAAGGTGAAGCTTTCTTT. The whole variable domain, filled in from reference TRBV30 and TRBJ1-1, reads SQTIHQWPATLVQPVGSPLSLECTVEGTSNPNLYWYRQAAGRGLQLLFYSVGIGQISSEVPQNLSASRPQDRQFILSSKKLLLSDSGFYLCAWKGDQGEAFFGQGTRLTVV.